The 24 T cell receptor beta chains below were found in one sample sequenced in a study of cytomegalovirus exposure and HLA in healthy donors. The PCR contained 60 Vbeta and 13 Jbeta primers. Produced via immunoSEQ multiplex PCR; TCRdb's table is partial and in-frame only. In the table there are roughly 160,000 clones, approximately 80% of which are singletons. Sequencing was performed on PBMCs. The source of these receptors is a woman aged 25 to 39 in good health and CMV-seropositive.

The chain uses TRBV5-8 and TRBJ2-5; weak D call: TRBD1 (5 bases). This CDR3 has 14 residues. Germline loops: CDR1 SGHTS, CDR2 YDEGEE. The V and J ends lost 0 bases and 1 base respectively, with 7 bases between them. CDR3 coding DNA: TGTGCCAGCAGCTTGGGCCAGGGCCAAGAGACCCAGTACTTC. It is translated as CASSLGQGQETQYF.

The rearrangement joins TRBV2 to TRBJ1-5; TRBD1 agrees at 9 bases. The germline CDR1 and CDR2 sequences are SNHLY and FYNNEI. V was clipped by 1 base and J by 7 bases; unmatched bases: 2. The CDR3 extends over 14 amino acids. CDR3 nucleotide sequence: TGTGCCAGCAGTGAAGAACAGGGGGCCCAGCCCCAGCATTTT. It translates to CASSEEQGAQPQHF.

V is TRBV5-6 and J is TRBJ1-2; D perhaps matches TRBD1 (6 bases). This CDR3 region has 13 residues. Germline CDR1 SGHDT, CDR2 YYEEEE. V lost 2 bases, J lost 8 bases, and 13 bases lay in between. The CDR3: CASSLQGAKGYTF. The DNA of the CDR3 is TGTGCCAGCAGCTTACAGGGTGCAAAGGGCTACACCTTC. The whole variable domain, remainder taken from reference TRBV5-6 and TRBJ1-2, is DAGVTQSPTHLIKTRGQQVTLRCSPKSGHDTVSWYQQALGQGPQFIFQYYEEEERQRGNFPDRFSGHQFPNYSSELNVNALLLGDSALYLCASSLQGAKGYTFGSGTRLTVV.

This rearrangement joins TRBV5-4 to TRBJ2-5; TRBD1 matches 7 bases. The J call may not be correct, given that the DNA end is closer to TRBJ2-7. This CDR3 has 17 amino acids. Germline V gives CDR1 SGHNT, CDR2 YYREEE (reference sequence). The CDR3 nucleotides read TGTGCCAGCAAACTCTCCAAGACAGGGAGATACGCCTACGAGCAGTACTTC. Its protein is CASKLSKTGRYAYEQYF.

The V call is TRBV7-9, the J call TRBJ1-2; TRBD1 matches 7 bases. CDR1 is SEHNR and CDR2 is FQNEAQ in the germline V gene (reference sequence). The CDR3 contains 15 residues. J lost 4 bases, V lost 5 bases, and 10 bases had no gene match. This chain's CDR3 is CASSPGGDRSYGYTF. CDR3 coding DNA: TGTGCCAGCAGCCCGGGGGGGGACAGATCCTATGGCTACACCTTC.

The rearrangement links TRBV19 to TRBJ1-1; D is uncertain. The germline V gene has CDR1 LNHDA and CDR2 SQIVND (reference sequence). V lost 7 bases and J lost 4, with 19 bases in between. There are 15 residues in the CDR3. CDR3 coding DNA: TGTGCCAGTAAGGTAGCGGGCGGAGCGGTCACTGAAGCTTTCTTT. Translating gives CASKVAGGAVTEAFF.

The chain joins TRBV19 to TRBJ1-2; the D gene is possibly TRBD1 (6 bases). The CDR3 covers 16 residues. CDR1 is LNHDA, CDR2 SQIVND, per germline (reference sequence). V gave up 4 bases and J gave up 4 bases, with 19 bases separating them. CDR3 region: CASSTWRGGASYGYTF. For the CDR3, the DNA is TGTGCCAGTAGTACTTGGCGGGGGGGCGCGAGCTATGGCTACACCTTC.

J is TRBJ1-6 and V is TRBV9; D call uncertain. Germline V CDR1 and CDR2: SGDLS, YYNGEE. CDR3 size: 13 residues. The V end was cut by 3 bases, the J end by 4 bases, with 5 bases between. Here the CDR3 reads CASSDRYNSPLHF. The DNA for the CDR3 is TGTGCCAGCAGCGACAGATATAATTCACCCCTCCACTTT.

The chain combines TRBV4-1 with TRBJ2-7; TRBD1 matches 7 bases. Unmatched junction bases numbered 9, after V lost 4 bases and J lost 0 bases. Germline V gene lookup returns CDR1 MGHRA and CDR2 YSYEKL. The CDR3 runs to 16 residues. The CDR3 reads CASSPIGGRSSYEQYF. The CDR3 DNA follows: TGCGCCAGCAGCCCTATAGGGGGCAGGAGCTCCTACGAGCAGTACTTC.

V usage is TRBV7-3 and J usage is TRBJ2-3, with D hard to call. The germline CDR1 and CDR2 sequences are SGHTA and FQGTGA. V lost 3 bases and J lost 7, with 8 bases in between. The CDR3 covers 12 residues. CDR3 DNA: TGTGCCAGCAGCTTTAGTAAAAATACGCAGTATTTT. Translated, it gives CASSFSKNTQYF. The full variable domain, with the rest looked up from reference TRBV7-3 and TRBJ2-3, is GAGVSQTPSNKVTEKGKYVELRCDPISGHTALYWYRQSLGQGPEFLIYFQGTGAADDSGLPNDRFFAVRPEGSVSTLKIQRTERGDSAVYLCASSFSKNTQYFGPGTRLTVL.

The chain has TRBV5-1 and TRBJ2-1; 7 bases map to TRBD1. The CDR3 loop spans 14 amino acids. Per germline, CDR1 SGHRS and CDR2 YFSETQ. Trimming removed 2 bases from V and 4 bases from J; junction bases left unmatched: 3. The CDR3 reads CASSLQGRYNEQFF. The CDR3 region has the DNA TGCGCCAGCAGCTTACAGGGGCGGTACAATGAGCAGTTCTTC.

The genes are TRBV25-1 and TRBJ1-6, with unresolved D. The CDR3 is 16 residues long. Germline CDR1 is MGHDK and CDR2 is SYGVNS. The V and J ends lost 2 bases and 8 bases respectively, with 16 bases between them. CDR3 nucleotides: TGTGCCAGCAGTGAACTCCCGGGAGCACGCGATTCACCCCTCCACTTT. This translates into CASSELPGARDSPLHF.

This chain uses TRBV5-4 with TRBJ1-4, with TRBD1 as a possible D gene (5 bases). Per the germline V gene, CDR1 is SGHNT and CDR2 is YYREEE (reference sequence). The CDR3 covers 14 residues. V lost 4 bases and J lost 8, with 15 bases in between. The CDR3 loop reads CASSPGQGREKLFF. In nucleotides, the CDR3 is TGTGCCAGCAGCCCCGGCCAGGGTAGGGAAAAACTGTTTTTT.

This clone was observed a single time. This rearrangement joins TRBV4-3 to TRBJ2-7; TRBD2 is a possible D gene (5 bases). Germline CDR1 and CDR2: LGHNA and YSLEER. The CDR3 totals 13 residues. V was trimmed by 0 bases and J by 5 bases, leaving 8 bases between them. The CDR3 DNA follows: TGCGCCAGCAGCCAAGAGCCCGGGGACGAGCAGTACTTC. The encoded protein is CASSQEPGDEQYF.

The J gene is TRBJ1-6, the V gene TRBV5-1; D call uncertain. The CDR3 spans 17 residues. The ends were cut back, 4 bases at V and 8 bases at J, with 22 bases in the middle. Germline CDR1 is SGHRS and CDR2 is YFSETQ. CDR3 DNA: TGCGCCAGCAGCCGATGGACTGGAGTCGGTGGGGATTCACCCCTCCACTTT. This codes for CASSRWTGVGGDSPLHF.

The chain employs TRBV5-6 and TRBJ2-1, with 13 bases that match TRBD2. This CDR3 spans 16 amino acids. The ends lost 4 bases at V and 2 bases at J; junction bases unmatched: 3. The germline CDR1 and CDR2 sequences are SGHDT and YYEEEE. The CDR3 sequence is CASSHTSGGAYNEQFF. The CDR3 region has the DNA TGTGCCAGCAGCCACACTAGCGGGGGGGCCTACAATGAGCAGTTCTTC.

The sample holds one count of this clone. The V call is TRBV28, the J call TRBJ1-2; 8 bases align to TRBD1. The CDR3 covers 14 residues. J was trimmed by 8 bases and V by 4 bases; bases with no gene match: 9. Germline values: CDR1 MDHEN, CDR2 SYDVKM. The CDR3 DNA is TGTGCCAGCAGTTCAACAGGGGGGAGAGGGGGCTACACCTTC. This codes for CASSSTGGRGGYTF.

This sequence joins TRBV21-1 and TRBJ2-2; TRBD2, the table's D call, was not compared with the DNA. TRBV21-1 is marked as a pseudogene. CDR3 length: 13 amino acids. For the CDR3, the DNA is TGTGCCAGCAGCTCCCGGGTGCCCGGGGAGCTGTTTTTT. Translation gives CASSSRVPGELFF.

V gene TRBV5-1 combines with J gene TRBJ2-5; possibly TRBD1 for D (6 bases). Germline V gives CDR1 SGHRS, CDR2 YFSETQ. V was trimmed by 4 bases and J by 3 bases, leaving 13 bases between them. The CDR3 length is 14 residues. DNA of the CDR3: TGCGCCAGCAGCCCTAGGACAGTCGAAGAGACCCAGTACTTC. Translation: CASSPRTVEETQYF.

The gene calls are TRBV15 and TRBJ2-5, with 7 bases that match TRBD2. With V trimmed by 3 bases and J by 7 bases, 17 bases remained unmatched. The CDR3 has 17 residues. Germline CDR1 is LNHNV and CDR2 is YYDKDF (reference sequence). CDR3 sequence (DNA): TGTGCCACCAGCAGCCAGACGACAAAGGACCCGGGAGGGACCCAGTACTTC. Translated: CATSSQTTKDPGGTQYF.

As for this clone: Different DNA sequences within this sample yield the same CDR3. The chain is built from TRBV7-3 and TRBJ2-1; tentatively, D is TRBD1 (5 bases). CDR1 and CDR2 from the germline V gene are SGHTA and FQGTGA. V dropped 2 bases and J dropped 3 bases, with 5 bases sitting between them. The CDR3 totals 13 residues. Here the CDR3 reads CASSLDSYNEQFF. In DNA form, the CDR3 reads TGTGCCAGCAGCTTAGACAGCTACAATGAGCAGTTCTTC.

The genes are TRBV7-2 and TRBJ2-7; TRBD1 might be the D (5 bases). CDR1 and CDR2 (germline): SGHTA, FQGNSA. This CDR3 is built from 12 residues. V lost 4 bases and J lost 6, with 10 bases in between. The CDR3 is CASSSTQGEQYF. The CDR3 coding sequence is TGTGCCAGCAGCTCGACCCAGGGCGAGCAGTACTTC.

The rearrangement uses TRBV2 and TRBJ2-3, with 12 bases identical to TRBD1. This CDR3 spans 15 amino acids. V lost 4 bases, J lost 6 bases, and 5 bases stayed unmatched. CDR1 and CDR2 (germline): SNHLY, FYNNEI. The CDR3 protein is CASSGQGQGADTQYF. CDR3 in DNA: TGTGCCAGCAGTGGACAGGGACAGGGGGCGGATACGCAGTATTTT. Full variable domain (outside the CDR3, taken from reference TRBV2 and TRBJ2-3): EPEVTQTPSHQVTQMGQEVILRCVPISNHLYFYWYRQILGQKVEFLVSFYNNEISEKSEIFDDQFSVERPDGSNFTLKIRSTKLEDSAMYFCASSGQGQGADTQYFGPGTRLTVL.

This clone has a single count. CDR3 sequence reads: CASSARQAGHTEAFF. DNA for the CDR3: TGTGCCAGCTCAGCCAGACAGGCAGGGCACACTGAAGCTTTCTTT. The chain employs TRBV18 and TRBJ1-1; D possibly corresponds to TRBD1 (6 bases). Germline V CDR1 and CDR2: KGHSH, LQKENI. The V end lost 5 bases, the J end lost 3 bases, and 16 bases lay between the germline ends. The CDR3 has 15 amino acids.